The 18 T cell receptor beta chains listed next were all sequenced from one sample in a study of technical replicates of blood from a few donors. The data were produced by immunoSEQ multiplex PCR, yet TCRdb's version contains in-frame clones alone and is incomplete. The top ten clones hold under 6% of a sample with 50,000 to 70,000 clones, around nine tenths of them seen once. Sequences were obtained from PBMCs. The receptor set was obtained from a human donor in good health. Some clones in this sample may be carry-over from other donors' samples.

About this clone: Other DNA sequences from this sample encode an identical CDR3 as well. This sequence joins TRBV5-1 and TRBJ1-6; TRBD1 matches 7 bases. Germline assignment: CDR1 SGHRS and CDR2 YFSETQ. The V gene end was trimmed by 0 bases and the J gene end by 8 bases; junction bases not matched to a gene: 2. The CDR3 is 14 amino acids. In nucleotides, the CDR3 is TGCGCCAGCAGCTTGGCAGGGGGTTATTCACCCCTCCACTTT. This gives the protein CASSLAGGYSPLHF.

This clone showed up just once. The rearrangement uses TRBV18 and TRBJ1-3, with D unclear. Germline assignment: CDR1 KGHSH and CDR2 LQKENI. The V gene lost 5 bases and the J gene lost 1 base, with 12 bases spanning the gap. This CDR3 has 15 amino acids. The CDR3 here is CASSIDPGSGNTIYF. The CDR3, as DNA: TGTGCCAGCTCAATAGATCCGGGATCTGGAAACACCATATATTTT.

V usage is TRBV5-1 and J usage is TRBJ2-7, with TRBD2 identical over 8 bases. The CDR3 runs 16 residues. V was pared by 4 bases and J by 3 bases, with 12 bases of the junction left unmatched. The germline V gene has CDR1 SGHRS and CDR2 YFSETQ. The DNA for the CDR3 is TGCGCCAGCAGCCTCCCCGGGACTAGTACCGACTACGAGCAGTACTTC. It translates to CASSLPGTSTDYEQYF.

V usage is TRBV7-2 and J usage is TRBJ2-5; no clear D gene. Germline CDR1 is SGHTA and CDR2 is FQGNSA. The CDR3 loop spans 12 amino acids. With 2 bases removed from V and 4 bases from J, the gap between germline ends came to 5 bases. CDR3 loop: CASSLSRETQYF. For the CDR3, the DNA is TGTGCCAGCAGCTTATCTCGAGAGACCCAGTACTTC.

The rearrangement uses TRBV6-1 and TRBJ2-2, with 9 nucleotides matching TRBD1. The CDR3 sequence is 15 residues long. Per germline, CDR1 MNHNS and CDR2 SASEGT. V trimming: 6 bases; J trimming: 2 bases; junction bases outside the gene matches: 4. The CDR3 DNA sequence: TGTGCCAGCAGAGAGGACAGGGGAAACACCGGGGAGCTGTTTTTT. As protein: CASREDRGNTGELFF.

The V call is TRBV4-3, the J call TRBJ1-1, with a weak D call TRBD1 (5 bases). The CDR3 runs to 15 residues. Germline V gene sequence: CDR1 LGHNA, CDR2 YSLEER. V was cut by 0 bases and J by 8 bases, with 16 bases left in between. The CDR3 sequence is CASSQDRARGSEAFF. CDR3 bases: TGCGCCAGCAGCCAAGACAGGGCCCGGGGGTCGGAAGCTTTCTTT.

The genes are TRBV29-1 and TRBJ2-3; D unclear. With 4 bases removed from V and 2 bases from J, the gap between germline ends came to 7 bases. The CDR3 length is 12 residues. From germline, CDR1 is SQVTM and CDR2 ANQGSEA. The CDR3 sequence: CSVVATTDTQYF. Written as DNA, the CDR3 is TGCAGCGTTGTAGCTACCACAGATACGCAGTATTTT.

CDR3 in amino acids: CASSRGTYNEQFF. The CDR3 DNA is TGTGCCAGCAGCCGCGGGACTTACAATGAGCAGTTCTTC. The rearrangement links TRBV6-5 to TRBJ2-1, with D possibly matching TRBD2 (6 bases). There are 13 residues in the CDR3. V was trimmed by 6 bases and J by 4 bases, leaving 10 bases between them. Looked up from germline, CDR1 is MNHEY and CDR2 is SVGAGI.

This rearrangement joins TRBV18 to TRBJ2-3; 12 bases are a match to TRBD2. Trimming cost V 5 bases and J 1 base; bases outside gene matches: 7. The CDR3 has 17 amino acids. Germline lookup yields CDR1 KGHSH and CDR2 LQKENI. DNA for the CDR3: TGTGCCAGCTCATCCCGGACTAGCGGGGTGGGCACAGATACGCAGTATTTT. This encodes CASSSRTSGVGTDTQYF.

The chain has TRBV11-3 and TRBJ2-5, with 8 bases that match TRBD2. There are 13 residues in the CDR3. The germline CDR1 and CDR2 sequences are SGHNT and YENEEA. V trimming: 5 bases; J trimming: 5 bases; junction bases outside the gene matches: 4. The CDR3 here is CASSLPGGETQYF. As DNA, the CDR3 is TGTGCCAGCAGCCTCCCGGGGGGGGAGACCCAGTACTTC.

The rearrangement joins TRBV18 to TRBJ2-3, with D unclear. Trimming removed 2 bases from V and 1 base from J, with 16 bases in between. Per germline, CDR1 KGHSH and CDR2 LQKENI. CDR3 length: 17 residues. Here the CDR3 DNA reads TGTGCCAGCTCACCAAGGTTGGGTTCTGGAGGCACAGATACGCAGTATTTT. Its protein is CASSPRLGSGGTDTQYF.

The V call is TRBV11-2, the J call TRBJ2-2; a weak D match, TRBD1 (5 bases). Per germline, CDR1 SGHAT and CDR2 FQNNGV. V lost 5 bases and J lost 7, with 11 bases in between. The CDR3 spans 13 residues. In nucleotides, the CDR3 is TGTGCCAGCAGCCCAGGGTGGGGCGGGGAGCTGTTTTTT. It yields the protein CASSPGWGGELFF.

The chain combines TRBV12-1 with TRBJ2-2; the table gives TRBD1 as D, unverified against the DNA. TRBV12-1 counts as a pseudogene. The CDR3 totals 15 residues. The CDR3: CASSLGTGVPGELFF. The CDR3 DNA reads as TGTGCCAGCAGCTTGGGGACAGGGGTCCCCGGGGAGCTGTTTTTT.

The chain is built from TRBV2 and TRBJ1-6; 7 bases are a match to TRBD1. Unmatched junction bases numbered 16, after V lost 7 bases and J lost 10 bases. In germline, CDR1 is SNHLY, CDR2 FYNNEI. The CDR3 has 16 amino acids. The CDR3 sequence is CASNPDRVVNGSPLHF. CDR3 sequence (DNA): TGTGCCAGCAACCCCGACAGGGTTGTAAACGGCTCACCCCTCCACTTT.

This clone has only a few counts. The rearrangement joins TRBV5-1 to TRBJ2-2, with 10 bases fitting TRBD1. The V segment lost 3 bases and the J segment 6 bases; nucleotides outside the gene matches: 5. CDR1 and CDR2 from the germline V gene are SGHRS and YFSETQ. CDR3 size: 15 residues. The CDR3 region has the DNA TGCGCCAGCAGCTGGACAGGGGGTTTGGCCGGGGAGCTGTTTTTT. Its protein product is CASSWTGGLAGELFF.

The CDR3 nucleotides read TGTGCCAGCAGTGCACAGCCGAGGGGGCTATACGAGCAGTACTTC. The encoded protein is CASSAQPRGLYEQYF. The genes are TRBV7-9 and TRBJ2-7; TRBD1 aligns across 7 bases. Germline values: CDR1 SEHNR, CDR2 FQNEAQ (reference sequence). This CDR3 has 15 amino acids. V lost 6 bases, J lost 4 bases, and 12 bases stayed unmatched.

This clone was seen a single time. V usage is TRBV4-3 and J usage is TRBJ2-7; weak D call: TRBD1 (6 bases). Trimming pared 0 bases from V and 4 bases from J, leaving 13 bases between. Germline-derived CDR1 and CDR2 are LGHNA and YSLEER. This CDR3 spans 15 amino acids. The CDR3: CASSQDQGPGYEQYF. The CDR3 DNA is TGCGCCAGCAGCCAAGATCAGGGGCCCGGTTACGAGCAGTACTTC.

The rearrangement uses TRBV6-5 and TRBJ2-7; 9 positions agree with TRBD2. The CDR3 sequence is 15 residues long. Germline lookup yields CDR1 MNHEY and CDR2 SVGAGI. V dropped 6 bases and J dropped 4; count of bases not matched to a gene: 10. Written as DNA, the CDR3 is TGTGCCAGCAGATTAGCGGGAGAGCTCGGATACGAGCAGTACTTC. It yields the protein CASRLAGELGYEQYF.